The rows below give T cell receptor beta chains drawn from one sample of a study of T cell responses to AZD1222 COVID-19 vaccine. Generated by immunoSEQ multiplex PCR, the TCRdb table keeps only in-frame clones and is missing some. The data show just over 150,000 clones, with roughly 90% seen just once and approximately 1.6% held by the top ten. Source: peripheral blood, taken 28 days after the second AZD1222 dose. The receptors shown here come from an adult who received the AZD1222 COVID-19 vaccine. CDR3s include the opening cysteine and the closing phenylalanine or tryptophan. Each record gives: J gene, D gene, clone size, V gene, CDR3 protein, CDR3 DNA. The D gene is left open where the match is weak. Clone sizes are given selectively: once, few, many, or a class where the clone is expanded.

TRBJ1-5	TRBD1	NA	TRBV4-1	CASSQDPGRTGAQHF	TGCGCCAGCAGCCAAGATCCGGGGCGGACAGGGGCCCAGCATTTT
TRBJ2-1	NA	NA	TRBV7-3	CASSSGLVGLYNEQFF	TGTGCCAGCAGCTCGGGACTGGTGGGGTTATACAATGAGCAGTTCTTC
TRBJ2-3	NA	NA	TRBV24-1	CATSEAGTDTQYF	TGTGCCACCAGTGAGGCCGGCACAGATACGCAGTATTTT
TRBJ2-5	TRBD2	NA	TRBV5-1	CASREPGGPAGETQYF	TGCGCCAGCCGAGAACCGGGGGGGCCGGCCGGAGAGACCCAGTACTTC
TRBJ2-1	NA	once	TRBV18	CASSQASNEQFF	TGTGCCAGCTCCCAGGCATCCAATGAGCAGTTCTTC
TRBJ1-2	TRBD1	NA	TRBV19	CASSIRTGDGYTF	TGTGCCAGTAGTATCCGGACAGGGGATGGCTACACCTTC
TRBJ2-5	NA	NA	TRBV3-1/TRBV3-2	CASSQGIQETQYF	TGTGCCAGCAGCCAAGGCATTCAAGAGACCCAGTACTTC
TRBJ2-2	TRBD2	once	TRBV5-6	CASTEAGEDTGELFF	TGTGCCAGCACTGAGGCGGGAGAGGACACCGGGGAGCTGTTTTTT
TRBJ2-3	TRBD2	NA	TRBV18	CASSLDAGGPDTQYF	TGTGCCAGCTCACTAGACGCGGGGGGGCCGGATACGCAGTATTTT
TRBJ1-4	NA	NA	TRBV21-1	CAKGTGGDFEKLFF	TGTGCCAAGGGGACAGGGGGCGATTTTGAAAAACTGTTTTTT
TRBJ2-7	NA	NA	TRBV6-5	CASRSWRDYEQYF	TGTGCCAGCAGATCATGGCGAGACTACGAGCAGTACTTC
TRBJ1-2	NA	NA	TRBV12-5	CASGRGQPYGYTF	TGTGCTAGTGGTAGGGGACAACCCTATGGCTACACCTTC
TRBJ2-5	TRBD1	NA	TRBV4-1	CASSTGQGGLSQYF	TGCGCCAGCAGCACCGGACAGGGTGGGTTGTCCCAGTACTTC
TRBJ1-2	NA	once	TRBV3-1/TRBV3-2	CASSLRTEGYGYTF	TGTGCCAGCAGCTTAAGGACAGAAGGCTATGGCTACACCTTC
TRBJ2-7	TRBD1	NA	TRBV28	CASSLSLQGGYEQYF	TGTGCCAGCAGTTTATCCCTACAGGGGGGCTACGAGCAGTACTTC
TRBJ1-1	NA	NA	TRBV14	CASSQLWDTEAFF	TGTGCCAGCAGCCAACTGTGGGACACTGAAGCTTTCTTT
TRBJ2-2	TRBD1	NA	TRBV10-1	CASSDSDRGLNTGELFF	TGCGCCAGCAGTGACTCGGACAGGGGGCTGAACACCGGGGAGCTGTTTTTT
TRBJ2-5	TRBD2	NA	TRBV5-1	CASSSGGGGQETQYF	TGCGCCAGCTCTTCTGGCGGGGGGGGCCAAGAGACCCAGTACTTC
TRBJ1-6	NA	NA	TRBV30	CAWSPPRVFSSPLHF	TGTGCCTGGAGTCCCCCCCGGGTGTTTAGTTCACCCCTCCACTTT
TRBJ1-2	NA	NA	TRBV10-3	CAISATENYGYTF	TGTGCCATCAGTGCGACCGAGAACTATGGCTACACCTTC
TRBJ1-2	NA	NA	TRBV14	CASSQVLTYGYTF	TGTGCCAGCAGCCAAGTATTGACCTATGGCTACACCTTC
TRBJ1-4	NA	NA	TRBV3-1/TRBV3-2	CASSQPLGDEKLFF	TGTGCCAGCAGCCAACCCCTCGGAGATGAAAAACTGTTTTTT
TRBJ2-1	TRBD2	NA	TRBV28	CASSPARGLAGGEQFF	TGTGCCAGCAGCCCTGCCCGGGGACTAGCGGGAGGTGAGCAGTTCTTC
TRBJ2-7	NA	NA	TRBV20-1	CSPRSSSEQYF	TGCAGCCCGCGGAGCTCAAGCGAGCAGTACTTC
TRBJ1-5	NA	NA	TRBV7-9	CASSLDPSQPQHF	TGTGCCAGCAGCTTGGACCCTTCTCAGCCCCAGCATTTT
TRBJ2-3	NA	NA	TRBV29-1	CSGNTDTQYF	TGCAGCGGCAACACAGATACGCAGTATTTT
TRBJ2-5	NA	once	TRBV15	CATRNGGRETQYF	TGTGCCACCAGGAACGGAGGGCGAGAGACCCAGTACTTC
TRBJ2-3	TRBD2	NA	TRBV5-6	CASSAWRGATDTQYF	TGTGCCAGCAGCGCCTGGCGGGGGGCAACAGATACGCAGTATTTT
TRBJ2-1	TRBD2	NA	TRBV9	CASSLGVAGGNNEQFF	TGTGCCAGCAGCCTAGGGGTAGCGGGGGGAAACAATGAGCAGTTCTTC
TRBJ1-6	TRBD1	NA	TRBV7-2	CASSPGDSFNSPLHF	TGTGCCAGCAGCCCGGGGGACAGCTTTAATTCACCCCTCCACTTT
TRBJ2-1	TRBD2	NA	TRBV10-3	CAMAGGVQYEQFF	TGTGCCATGGCGGGGGGAGTACAGTATGAGCAGTTCTTC
TRBJ1-2	NA	once	TRBV12-3/TRBV12-4	CASSLGLEGYTF	TGTGCCAGCAGTTTGGGGTTGGAAGGCTACACCTTC
TRBJ2-1	TRBD2	NA	TRBV28	CASRAGRGYFHFF	TGTGCCAGCAGAGCGGGACGCGGGTACTTTCACTTCTTC
TRBJ1-2	NA	NA	TRBV5-1	CASSLEGDGYTF	TGCGCCAGCAGCTTGGAAGGGGATGGCTACACCTTC
TRBJ1-2	NA	NA	TRBV6-5	CASNPGRANYGYTF	TGTGCCAGCAACCCAGGGAGAGCTAACTATGGCTACACCTTC
TRBJ1-1	NA	NA	TRBV7-3	CASSLGSGVMNTEAFF	TGTGCCAGCAGCTTAGGGTCAGGAGTTATGAACACTGAAGCTTTCTTT
TRBJ2-7	NA	NA	TRBV28	CASSLTLTYEQYF	TGTGCCAGCAGTTTAACGCTTACCTACGAGCAGTACTTC
TRBJ2-1	TRBD2	NA	TRBV5-6	CARGETSGGWYEQFF	TGTGCCCGCGGGGAGACTAGCGGGGGGTGGTATGAGCAGTTCTTC
TRBJ2-1	TRBD1	NA	TRBV7-9	CASSLGYGDRVNNEQFF	TGTGCCAGCAGCTTAGGGTACGGGGACAGGGTAAACAATGAGCAGTTCTTC
TRBJ2-3	NA	NA	TRBV15	CATSNQRADTQYF	TGTGCCACCAGCAACCAGCGCGCAGATACGCAGTATTTT
TRBJ1-4	NA	NA	TRBV6-5	CASRWGFREKLFF	TGTGCCAGCAGGTGGGGGTTTAGGGAAAAACTGTTTTTT
TRBJ2-2	TRBD1	NA	TRBV29-1	CSVFDRGKNTGELFF	TGCAGCGTCTTCGACAGGGGTAAGAACACCGGGGAGCTGTTTTTT